The 24 T cell receptor beta chains below were found in one sample sequenced in a study of T cells after yellow fever vaccination. TCRdb used MiXCR to reprocess the 5' RACE reads, holding one entry per CDR3 protein. The table records 150,000 to 200,000 distinct CDR3 sequences, 9.5% to 12% of them present only once. Sequenced material: CD8+ T cells sorted from PBMCs, taken 15 days after the yellow fever booster vaccination. The origin of the receptors is a man aged 18 to 29 who received the YFV17D yellow fever vaccine.

V usage is TRBV12-3 or TRBV12-4 and J usage is TRBJ2-2, with 9 bases identical to TRBD1. V dropped 6 bases and J dropped 4; count of bases not matched to a gene: 3. The CDR3 is 14 residues long. The CDR3: CASRETGGTGELFF. For the CDR3, the DNA is TGTGCCAGCAGAGAGACAGGGGGCACCGGGGAGCTGTTTTTT.

This clonotype occurred many times. This chain uses TRBV4-2 with TRBJ2-1; D is unresolved. Trimming removed 0 bases at V and 9 bases at J, with 12 bases between. This CDR3 has 14 amino acids. Germline CDR1 is LGHNA and CDR2 is YNFKEQ. CDR3 sequence (DNA): TGTGCCAGCAGCCAAGATGGTTATGCCTTTGAGCAGTTCTTC. Amino acids: CASSQDGYAFEQFF.

This clonotype was observed a few times. The chain uses TRBV11-2 and TRBJ2-7, with a possible D match to TRBD1 (6 bases). This CDR3 is built from 13 residues. V shed 6 bases and J shed 2 bases, with 11 bases lying between them. Germline lookup yields CDR1 SGHAT and CDR2 FQNNGV. In DNA, the CDR3 is TGTGCCAGCAGTTCGGACAGCACCTACGAGCAGTACGTC. Residues: CASSSDSTYEQYV.

V usage is TRBV4-1 and J usage is TRBJ2-3, with D perhaps matching TRBD2 (5 bases). Germline assignment: CDR1 MGHRA and CDR2 YSYEKL. The CDR3 length is 16 residues. Deletions cut 5 bases from V and 2 bases from J, with 17 bases between. The CDR3 loop reads CASSGGGGPVTDTQYF. Written as DNA, the CDR3 is TGCGCCAGCAGCGGAGGTGGCGGTCCTGTCACAGATACGCAGTATTTT.

The chain links TRBV9 to TRBJ1-1; the D gene is possibly TRBD1 (6 bases). Germline V CDR1 and CDR2: SGDLS, YYNGEE. This CDR3 region has 14 residues. Trimming pared 1 base from V and 0 bases from J, leaving 7 bases between. Here the CDR3 reads CASSVTGLNTEAFF. The CDR3 DNA reads as TGTGCCAGCAGCGTAACAGGGCTGAACACTGAAGCTTTCTTT.

This clonotype appeared many times. The chain couples TRBV4-3 to TRBJ2-3; no reliable D call. The CDR3 covers 15 residues. CDR1 LGHNA and CDR2 YSLEER come from the germline V gene. Trimming left V 1 base short and J 4 bases short, with 12 bases between. The CDR3 DNA reads TGCGCCAGCAGCCAAGGGTCGGCGTCGTCAGATACGCAGTATTTT. It translates to CASSQGSASSDTQYF.

This clonotype has only a few counts. The chain couples TRBV4-1 to TRBJ2-7, with 7 bases lining up with TRBD2. There are 15 residues in the CDR3. V lost 1 base and J lost 5; bases outside the gene matches: 8. Looked up from germline, CDR1 is MGHRA and CDR2 is YSYEKL. CDR3 sequence (DNA): TGCGCCAGCAGCCAAGGAAGCTTCAGCGGGGACGAGCAGTACTTC. It yields the protein CASSQGSFSGDEQYF.

This clonotype was found a few times. This rearrangement joins TRBV7-6 to TRBJ1-1, with D tentatively TRBD1 (5 bases). The CDR3 extends over 17 amino acids. Germline CDR1 reads SGHVS; CDR2 reads FNYEAQ. V was shortened by 0 bases and J by 0 bases, with 14 bases between the two germline ends. The CDR3 DNA reads TGTGCCAGCAGCTTAGCGTGGGAGGACATCATGAACACTGAAGCTTTCTTT. Its protein product is CASSLAWEDIMNTEAFF. The whole variable domain, remainder taken from reference TRBV7-6 and TRBJ1-1, is GAGVSQSPRYKVTKRGQDVALRCDPISGHVSLYWYRQALGQGPEFLTYFNYEAQQDKSGLPNDRFSAERPEGSISTLTIQRTEQRDSAMYRCASSLAWEDIMNTEAFFGQGTRLTVV.

In this sample, this clonotype turned up a few times. This chain links TRBV29-1 with TRBJ1-2; D not certain. Trimming took 2 bases from V and 6 from J, leaving 13 bases between them. Germline V gene lookup returns CDR1 SQVTM and CDR2 ANQGSEA. The length of the CDR3 is 13 residues. The CDR3, as DNA: TGCAGCGTTGAAAACCCGAAGGTAGATGGCTACACCTTC. This codes for CSVENPKVDGYTF.

The rearrangement joins TRBV2 to TRBJ2-7; maybe TRBD1 (5 bases). Trimming shortened V by 4 bases and J by 2 bases, and 6 bases separated the two germline ends. The CDR3 extends over 12 amino acids. Germline V gives CDR1 SNHLY, CDR2 FYNNEI. The CDR3 region has the DNA TGTGCCAGCAGTGGACAGCCCTACGAGCAGTACGTC. Its protein product is CASSGQPYEQYV.

This chain links TRBV6-5 with TRBJ1-1, with D hard to call. V was cut by 0 bases and J by 2 bases, with 7 bases left in between. This CDR3 is 14 amino acids long. CDR1 and CDR2 (germline): MNHEY, SVGAGI. The CDR3 nucleotides read TGTGCCAGCAGTTACTCAAGGCGAAACACTGAAGCTTTCTTT. Translated: CASSYSRRNTEAFF.

This clonotype was observed a few times. This rearrangement joins TRBV20-1 to TRBJ2-5, with 7 bases that match TRBD1. V shed 0 bases and J 3 bases; nucleotides not matched to a gene: 4. The CDR3 loop spans 14 amino acids. From germline, CDR1 is DFQATT and CDR2 SNEGSKA (reference sequence). The CDR3 DNA is TGCAGTGCTAGAGAGTACAGGGGCGAAGAGACCCAGTACTTC. It translates to CSAREYRGEETQYF.

This chain uses TRBV4-3 with TRBJ2-3; D is ambiguous. The CDR3 extends over 14 amino acids. V was clipped by 0 bases and J by 3 bases, with 7 bases between them. Germline-derived CDR1 and CDR2 are LGHNA and YSLEER. The CDR3 reads CASSQDRKTDTQYF. The CDR3 DNA reads TGCGCCAGCAGCCAAGATCGGAAAACAGATACGCAGTATTTT.

This clonotype occurred a few times. The chain recombines TRBV29-1 with TRBJ2-3; 7 bases map to TRBD2. With V trimmed by 7 bases and J by 6 bases, 13 bases remained unmatched. This CDR3 contains 14 residues. The V gene's germline CDR1 is SQVTM and CDR2 ANQGSEA. The CDR3 DNA reads TGCAGCGCAGAACTTAGCGGGCTAGGGGATACGCAGTATTTT. This gives the protein CSAELSGLGDTQYF.

This clonotype has just a few counts. CDR3 loop: CSVVGGNYGYTF. In DNA, the CDR3 is TGCAGCGTTGTGGGGGGAAACTATGGCTACACCTTC. The rearrangement uses TRBV29-1 and TRBJ1-2; D is possibly TRBD1 (5 bases). The germline V gene has CDR1 SQVTM and CDR2 ANQGSEA. Deletions cut 4 bases from V and 2 bases from J, with 8 bases between. The CDR3 is 12 residues long.

The V and J genes are TRBV15 and TRBJ2-3; D is ambiguous. V dropped 0 bases and J dropped 6 bases, with 10 bases sitting between them. The CDR3 extends over 14 amino acids. The germline gives CDR1 LNHNV, CDR2 YYDKDF (reference sequence). CDR3 nucleotide sequence: TGTGCCACCAGCAGAGATCGGTACGCGGATACGCAGTATTTT. It encodes CATSRDRYADTQYF. Full variable domain (remainder filled in from reference TRBV15 and TRBJ2-3): DAMVIQNPRYQVTQFGKPVTLSCSQTLNHNVMYWYQQKSSQAPKLLFHYYDKDFNNEADTPDNFQSRRPNTSFCFLDIRSPGLGDTAMYLCATSRDRYADTQYFGPGTRLTVL.

V and J are TRBV6-5 and TRBJ2-1; unclear D gene. The CDR3 spans 15 residues. V was cut by 2 bases and J by 0 bases, with 8 bases left in between. CDR1 and CDR2 (germline): MNHEY, SVGAGI. The CDR3 DNA reads as TGTGCCAGCAGTTACGGATCCATCTCCTACAATGAGCAGTTCTTC. It yields the protein CASSYGSISYNEQFF.

The sample holds a few counts of this clonotype. Written as DNA, the CDR3 is TGCGCCAGCAGCCAAGATCGGGCTAGCGGGGGGGTTTCCAATGAGCAGTTCTTC. Amino acids: CASSQDRASGGVSNEQFF. The chain combines TRBV4-3 with TRBJ2-1, with 12 bases lining up with TRBD2. V shed 0 bases, J shed 6 bases, and the junction held 9 bases outside the gene matches. In germline, CDR1 is LGHNA, CDR2 YSLEER. CDR3 length: 18 residues.

This clonotype has a count of ten or more. The V gene is TRBV11-2, the J gene TRBJ2-1, with D perhaps assigned TRBD1 or TRBD2 (7 bases each). Trimming stripped 5 bases from V and 1 base from J, with 18 bases between. Looked up from germline, CDR1 is SGHAT and CDR2 is FQNNGV. This CDR3 is built from 17 residues. The chain's CDR3 is CASSVGRGGRSYNEQFF. Written as DNA, the CDR3 is TGTGCCAGCAGCGTCGGCAGGGGGGGCCGGTCCTACAATGAGCAGTTCTTC.

This clonotype showed up many times. The V gene is TRBV7-9, the J gene TRBJ2-3, with D unclear. Trimming took off 4 bases at V and 3 bases at J, with 14 bases between the two ends. This CDR3 has 15 amino acids. Germline V gene lookup returns CDR1 SEHNR and CDR2 FQNEAQ (reference sequence). The DNA for the CDR3 is TGTGCCAGCAGCTCCCGTGGGCCGAGGACAGATACGCAGTATTTT. As protein: CASSSRGPRTDTQYF.

This clonotype was observed at least ten times. J is TRBJ2-5 and V is TRBV14, with D uncertain. Germline CDR1 SGHDN, CDR2 FVKESK. Trimming removed 0 bases at V and 1 base at J, with 9 bases between. The CDR3 length is 15 residues. The CDR3 bases are TGTGCCAGCAGCCAAGATTCAGCAGTCCAAGAGACCCAGTACTTC. This translates into CASSQDSAVQETQYF.

This clonotype was counted at least ten times. The chain couples TRBV5-1 to TRBJ2-2; D tentatively fits TRBD1 or TRBD2 (5 bases each). The V gene's germline CDR1 is SGHRS and CDR2 YFSETQ. V gave up 4 bases and J gave up 0 bases, with 10 bases separating them. The CDR3 is 15 amino acids. In DNA, the CDR3 is TGCGCCAGCAGCCCGGTGGGGGCGAACACCGGGGAGCTGTTTTTT. It yields the protein CASSPVGANTGELFF.

This clonotype was recorded at least ten times. J is TRBJ1-5 and V is TRBV6-5, with D possibly being TRBD1 (6 bases). The germline gives CDR1 MNHEY, CDR2 SVGAGI. The CDR3 is 15 residues long. Trimming cost V 5 bases and J 0 bases, with 11 bases left between them. The CDR3 protein is CASSETGYSNQPQHF. The DNA for the CDR3 is TGTGCCAGCAGTGAGACAGGATATAGCAATCAGCCCCAGCATTTT.

This clonotype was seen a handful of times. V gene TRBV7-9 combines with J gene TRBJ1-2, with TRBD1 matching 8 bases. Germline-derived CDR1 and CDR2 are SEHNR and FQNEAQ (reference sequence). This CDR3 is built from 15 residues. Trimming took 5 bases from V and 2 from J; bases not matched to a gene: 7. The CDR3 region has the DNA TGTGCCAGCAGCCAAGGACAGGGCGCCAACTATGGCTACACCTTC. It encodes CASSQGQGANYGYTF.